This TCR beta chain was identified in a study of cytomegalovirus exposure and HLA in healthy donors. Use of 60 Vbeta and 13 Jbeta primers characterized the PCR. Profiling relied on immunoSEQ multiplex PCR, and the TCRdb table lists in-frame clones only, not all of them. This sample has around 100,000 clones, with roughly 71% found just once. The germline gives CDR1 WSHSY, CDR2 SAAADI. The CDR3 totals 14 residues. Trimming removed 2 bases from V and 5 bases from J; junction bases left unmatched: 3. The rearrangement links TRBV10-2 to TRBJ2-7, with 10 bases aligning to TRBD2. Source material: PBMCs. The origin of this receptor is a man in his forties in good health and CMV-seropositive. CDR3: CASSESGRADEQYF. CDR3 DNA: TGCGCCAGCAGTGAGAGCGGGAGGGCAGACGAGCAGTACTTC.